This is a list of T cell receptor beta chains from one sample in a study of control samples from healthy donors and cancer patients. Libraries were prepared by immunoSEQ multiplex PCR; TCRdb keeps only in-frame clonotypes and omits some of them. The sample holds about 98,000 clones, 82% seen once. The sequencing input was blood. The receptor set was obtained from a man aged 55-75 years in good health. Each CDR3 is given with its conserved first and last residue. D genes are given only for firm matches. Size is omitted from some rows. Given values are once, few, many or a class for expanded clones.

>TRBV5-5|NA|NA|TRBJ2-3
CASTNIGGADTQYF
TGTGCCAGCACCAATATAGGGGGGGCAGATACGCAGTATTTT
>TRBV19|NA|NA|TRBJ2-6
CASRSESGVAGANVLTF
TGTGCCAGTCGCTCGGAAAGTGGGGTCGCTGGGGCCAACGTCCTGACTTTC
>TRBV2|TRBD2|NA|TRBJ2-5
CASSAGLAGLETQYF
TGTGCCAGCAGTGCGGGACTAGCGGGGTTGGAGACCCAGTACTTC
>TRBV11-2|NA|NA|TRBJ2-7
CASSLAHEQYF
TGTGCCAGCAGCTTAGCCCACGAGCAGTACTTC
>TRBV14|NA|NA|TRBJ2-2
CASSQGWGGLLSGTGELFF
TGTGCCAGCAGCCAAGGTTGGGGCGGACTCTTATCGGGGACCGGGGAGCTGTTTTTT
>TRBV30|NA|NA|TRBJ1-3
CAWRGSGNTIYF
TGTGCCTGGAGGGGCTCTGGAAACACCATATATTTT
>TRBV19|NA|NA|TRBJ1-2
CASSIGRVRGVYGYTF
TGTGCCAGTAGTATAGGTCGGGTCAGGGGCGTCTATGGCTACACCTTC
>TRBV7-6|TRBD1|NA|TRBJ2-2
CASSSRTGGTGELFF
TGTGCCAGCAGCTCTCGGACAGGCGGCACCGGGGAGCTGTTTTTT
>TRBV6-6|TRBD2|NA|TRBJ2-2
CASRTSANTGELFF
TGTGCCAGCCGGACTAGCGCGAACACCGGGGAGCTGTTTTTT
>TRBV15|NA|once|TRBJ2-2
CATGEHTGELFF
TGTGCCACAGGGGAACACACCGGGGAGCTGTTTTTT
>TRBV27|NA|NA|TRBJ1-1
CASSLQGKNTEAFF
TGTGCCAGCAGTTTACAGGGGAAGAACACTGAAGCTTTCTTT
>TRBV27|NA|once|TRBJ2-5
CASGPVYVERETQYF
TGTGCCAGCGGTCCTGTATATGTAGAGAGAGAGACCCAGTACTTC
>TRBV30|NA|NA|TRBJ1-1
CASKGESMNTEAFF
TGTGCCTCGAAGGGGGAATCAATGAACACTGAAGCTTTCTTT
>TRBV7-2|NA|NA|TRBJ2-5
CASSFKRETQYF
TGTGCCAGCAGCTTCAAGCGGGAGACCCAGTACTTC
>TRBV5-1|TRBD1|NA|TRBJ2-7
CASSLAVGQGSEQYF
TGCGCCAGCAGCTTGGCCGTTGGACAGGGATCCGAGCAGTACTTC
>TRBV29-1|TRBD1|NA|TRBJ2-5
CSVVQGETQYF
TGCAGCGTTGTACAGGGGGAGACCCAGTACTTC
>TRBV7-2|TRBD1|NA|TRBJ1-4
CASSPGDSPQWEKLFF
TGTGCCAGCAGCCCGGGGGACAGTCCCCAATGGGAAAAACTGTTTTTT
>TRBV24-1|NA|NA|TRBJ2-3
CATSDPPRSVTQYF
TGTGCCACCAGTGACCCGCCAAGGAGTGTTACGCAGTATTTT
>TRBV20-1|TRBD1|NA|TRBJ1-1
CSASWDRGFGDGAFF
TGCAGTGCTAGTTGGGACAGGGGTTTTGGTGACGGAGCTTTCTTT
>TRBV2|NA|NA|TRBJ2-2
CASSGFRNTGELFF
TGTGCCAGCAGCGGCTTCAGGAACACCGGGGAGCTGTTTTTT
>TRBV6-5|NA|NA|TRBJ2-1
CASNSLGGGGEQFF
TGTGCCAGCAATTCTCTAGGGGGAGGGGGTGAGCAGTTCTTC
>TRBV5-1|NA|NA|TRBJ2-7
CASSFGTYYEQYF
TGCGCCAGCAGCTTCGGCACCTACTACGAGCAGTACTTC
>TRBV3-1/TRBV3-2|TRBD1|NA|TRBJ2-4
CASSQNGQVNIQYF
TGTGCCAGCAGCCAAAACGGACAGGTCAACATTCAGTACTTC